The sequence of this T cell receptor (beta chain) was determined in a study of blood T cell repertoires in COVID-19. In the study overall: Sites in the United States, Italy and Spain provided acute and convalescent COVID-19 samples. Nucleic acid was either cDNA or gDNA, and it came from T cells, B-cell-depleted T cells, or PBMCs.

The CDR3 extends over 15 amino acids. Germline CDR1 MNHEY, CDR2 SVGEGT. Losses at the gene ends were 6 bases for V and 2 bases for J; bases not matched to a gene: 5. Sequencing used immunoSEQ multiplex PCR; TCRdb keeps in-frame clones, though not all of them. The sample records roughly 180,000 clones, 94% being singletons. The TCR comes from a man aged 30 to 45 with COVID-19, enrolled during active disease. V gene TRBV6-2 or TRBV6-3 combines with J gene TRBJ1-3; 9 nucleotides line up with TRBD1. Sequenced input: peripheral blood. CDR3 region: CASSSQGAAGNTIYF. The CDR3 DNA sequence: TGTGCCAGCAGCTCACAGGGGGCCGCTGGAAACACCATATATTTT.